Each of the 10 T cell receptor beta chains below was sequenced from the same sample in a study of blood T cell repertoires in COVID-19. TCRdb keeps only in-frame clones here, not all; method: immunoSEQ multiplex PCR. Of approximately 140,000 clones in the sample, 88% are singletons; the top ten hold about 10%. Sample: peripheral blood. These receptors were taken from a man in his sixties with active or convalescent COVID-19.

The V gene is TRBV5-4, the J gene TRBJ2-1; 9 bases are shared with TRBD1. V trimming: 6 bases; J trimming: 3 bases; junction bases outside the gene matches: 4. The CDR3 has 14 amino acids. Looked up from germline, CDR1 is SGHNT and CDR2 is YYREEE (reference sequence). The CDR3 bases are TGTGCCAGCACGGGACAGGGAAACTACAATGAGCAGTTCTTC. This gives the protein CASTGQGNYNEQFF.

The chain combines TRBV7-9 with TRBJ2-2; perhaps TRBD1 as D (6 bases). Trimming left V 11 bases short and J 5 bases short, with 18 bases between. Germline V gene data show CDR1 as SEHNR and CDR2 as FQNEAQ (reference sequence). The CDR3 has 14 amino acids. For the CDR3, the DNA is TGTGCCTCAAGTTCCAGGGGCAGAACCGGGGAGCTGTTTTTT. Translation gives CASSSRGRTGELFF.

CDR3 amino acids: CASSQGGNYGYTF. The CDR3 coding sequence is TGTGCCAGCAGCCAGGGGGGTAACTATGGCTACACCTTC. The J gene is TRBJ1-2, the V gene TRBV3-1 (or the pseudogene TRBV3-2), with TRBD1 as a possible D gene (5 bases). Trimming took off 3 bases at V and 1 base at J, with 6 bases between the two ends. CDR3 size: 13 residues. CDR1 and CDR2 (germline): LGHDT, YNNKEL (reference sequence).

In its sample, this clone was seen once. This sequence joins TRBV21-1 and TRBJ1-2; the table names TRBD1, a call not compared with the DNA. TRBV21-1 is designated a pseudogene. CDR3 length equals 16 residues. The CDR3 sequence: CAGHRDRVLRKIGYTF. The CDR3 nucleotides are TGTGCCGGGCACCGGGACAGGGTTCTAAGAAAGATTGGCTACACCTTC.

The chain has TRBV2 and TRBJ2-7, with TRBD1 matching over 9 bases. Per the germline V gene, CDR1 is SNHLY and CDR2 is FYNNEI. The V and J ends lost 5 bases and 0 bases, in that order; junction bases with no gene match: 2. The CDR3 contains 14 residues. CDR3 DNA: TGTGCCAGCAGTCCGGGACAGGGCTCCTACGAGCAGTACTTC. Translating gives CASSPGQGSYEQYF. Full variable domain (missing parts from reference TRBV2 and TRBJ2-7): EPEVTQTPSHQVTQMGQEVILRCVPISNHLYFYWYRQILGQKVEFLVSFYNNEISEKSEIFDDQFSVERPDGSNFTLKIRSTKLEDSAMYFCASSPGQGSYEQYFGPGTRLTVT.

On this clone: A read error may account for a junction end that differs from germline. V and J are TRBV6-6 and TRBJ1-1; TRBD1 matches at 9 bases. The germline V gene encodes CDR1 MNHNY and CDR2 SVGAGI (reference sequence). The CDR3 runs 13 residues. CDR3 in amino acids: CASSDRGNAEAFF. DNA of the CDR3: TGTGCCAGCAGCGACAGGGGGAACGCTGAAGCTTTCTTT.

The V and J genes are TRBV19 and TRBJ2-7; 9 nucleotides line up with TRBD1. Germline V lookup: CDR1 LNHDA, CDR2 SQIVND (reference sequence). This CDR3 has 14 amino acids. With V trimmed by 3 bases and J by 6 bases, 6 bases remained unmatched. CDR3 sequence reads: CASSIRTGEGEQYF. CDR3 bases: TGTGCCAGTAGTATCCGGACAGGGGAAGGCGAGCAGTACTTC. Variable domain in full (rest from reference TRBV19 and TRBJ2-7): DGGITQSPKYLFRKEGQNVTLSCEQNLNHDAMYWYRQDPGQGLRLIYYSQIVNDFQKGDIAEGYSVSREKKESFPLTVTSAQKNPTAFYLCASSIRTGEGEQYFGPGTRLTVT.

This sequence joins TRBV2 and TRBJ1-2, with TRBD1 matching 8 bases. After removal of 6 bases from V and 4 bases from J, the junction contained 4 bases not matched to a gene. The CDR3 spans 13 residues. From germline, CDR1 is SNHLY and CDR2 FYNNEI. The CDR3 region has the DNA TGTGCCAGCAGGGACAGGGAGGGCTATGGCTACACCTTC. It yields the protein CASRDREGYGYTF. The complete variable domain, with remaining parts taken from reference TRBV2 and TRBJ1-2, reads EPEVTQTPSHQVTQMGQEVILRCVPISNHLYFYWYRQILGQKVEFLVSFYNNEISEKSEIFDDQFSVERPDGSNFTLKIRSTKLEDSAMYFCASRDREGYGYTFGSGTRLTVV.

The CDR3 region is CASSLEGGVLSSPLHF. The CDR3 DNA reads TGTGCCAGCAGCTTAGAGGGGGGGGTTTTGAGTTCACCCCTCCACTTT. The chain joins TRBV11-2 to TRBJ1-6, with a tentative D call TRBD1 (5 bases). This CDR3 is 16 amino acids long. Germline CDR1 is SGHAT and CDR2 is FQNNGV. Trimming took off 0 bases at V and 9 bases at J, with 15 bases between the two ends.

V usage is TRBV9 and J usage is TRBJ2-3, with 7 bases that match TRBD2. Per germline, CDR1 SGDLS and CDR2 YYNGEE. J lost 3 bases, V lost 6 bases, and 13 bases had no gene match. The CDR3 has 16 amino acids. The CDR3 loop is CASTMDVSGPTDTQYF. DNA for the CDR3: TGTGCCAGCACCATGGACGTTAGCGGGCCGACAGATACGCAGTATTTT.